Below, 6 T cell receptor beta chains from the same sample are listed, as sequenced in a study of blood T cell repertoires in COVID-19. Here immunoSEQ multiplex PCR was the method, and the copy in TCRdb shows in-frame clones only, minus some. Of hundreds of thousands of clones in the sample, 87% were seen once. What was sequenced was PBMCs or T cells enriched from blood (not recorded which). The source is a woman aged 25 to 39 with acute COVID-19.

V is TRBV7-9 and J is TRBJ1-1, with a possible D match to TRBD1 (6 bases). Trimming shortened V by 3 bases and J by 10 bases, and 18 bases separated the two germline ends. Germline values: CDR1 SEHNR, CDR2 FQNEAQ (reference sequence). The CDR3 is 14 amino acids. As DNA, the CDR3 is TGTGCCAGCAGCTTTGATACAGGGAAAGTTCGAGCTTTCTTT. Translated, it gives CASSFDTGKVRAFF.

The chain carries TRBV5-4 and TRBJ2-5; no reliable D call. The V gene lost 1 base and the J gene lost 4 bases, with 8 bases spanning the gap. CDR3 length equals 13 residues. Per the germline V gene, CDR1 is SGHNT and CDR2 is YYREEE (reference sequence). The CDR3 DNA reads TGTGCCAGCAGCTTGATCCCCCGAGAGACCCAGTACTTC. Protein product: CASSLIPRETQYF.

The CDR3 DNA follows: TGTGCCAGCAGCTTGTCGGGATCACCCTACGAGCAGTACTTC. Its translation is CASSLSGSPYEQYF. The rearrangement links TRBV5-6 to TRBJ2-7, with D maybe TRBD2 (5 bases). Trimming stripped 1 base from V and 2 bases from J, with 10 bases between. This CDR3 contains 14 residues. The V gene's germline CDR1 is SGHDT and CDR2 YYEEEE.

This chain links TRBV14 with TRBJ1-6; D uncertain. Trimming removed 4 bases from V and 6 bases from J, with 13 bases in between. The CDR3 has 15 amino acids. Germline values: CDR1 SGHDN, CDR2 FVKESK. The CDR3 spells CASSPRRTPNSPLHF. The CDR3 bases are TGTGCCAGCAGCCCTAGGAGGACTCCTAATTCACCCCTCCACTTT.

The gene calls are TRBV27 and TRBJ1-5; 9 bases match TRBD1. Germline values: CDR1 MNHEY, CDR2 SMNVEV (reference sequence). This CDR3 is built from 15 residues. J lost 4 bases, V lost 6 bases, and 7 bases had no gene match. The CDR3 region has the DNA TGTGCCAGCAGCCCGGGACAGGGTCTGAATCAGCCCCAGCATTTT. Its protein product is CASSPGQGLNQPQHF.

This sequence joins TRBV29-1 and TRBJ2-7, with D perhaps matching TRBD1 (5 bases). The V gene's germline CDR1 is SQVTM and CDR2 ANQGSEA. V shed 4 bases and J shed 4 bases, with 11 bases lying between them. The CDR3 is made up of 12 amino acids. The CDR3 region has the DNA TGCAGCGTTGGGGGCGAGCCGTACGAGCAGTACTTC. This encodes CSVGGEPYEQYF.